The sequence of this T cell receptor beta chain was determined in a study of cytomegalovirus exposure and HLA in healthy donors. Study-wide context: About 84% of 398 genotyped donors fell in the Caucasian-associated ancestry cluster.

General study results and limits: Later genetic work tied a missense DCLRE1C variant to beta-chain V and J trimming. The later analysis indicated that the majority of CMV-associated TCR beta chains appeared HLA-restricted.

CDR3 length equals 17 residues. Trimming stripped 5 bases from V and 2 bases from J, with 16 bases between. Germline CDR1 and CDR2: LGHNA and YNFKEQ. The primer mix had 60 Vbeta and 13 Jbeta primers. Assay: immunoSEQ multiplex PCR; the TCRdb copy retains only in-frame clones and omits some. The repertoire holds approximately 190,000 clones, with approximately 88% as singletons. For this clone: The antigen remains unidentified.

This sequence originates from a woman aged 50 to 60 in good health and CMV-seropositive. The sample was PBMCs. The chain combines TRBV4-2 with TRBJ2-6, with D possibly being TRBD2 (5 bases). The CDR3 here is CASSLWRADPGANVLTF. CDR3 DNA sequence: TGTGCCAGCAGCTTATGGCGGGCAGACCCTGGGGCCAACGTCCTGACTTTC.